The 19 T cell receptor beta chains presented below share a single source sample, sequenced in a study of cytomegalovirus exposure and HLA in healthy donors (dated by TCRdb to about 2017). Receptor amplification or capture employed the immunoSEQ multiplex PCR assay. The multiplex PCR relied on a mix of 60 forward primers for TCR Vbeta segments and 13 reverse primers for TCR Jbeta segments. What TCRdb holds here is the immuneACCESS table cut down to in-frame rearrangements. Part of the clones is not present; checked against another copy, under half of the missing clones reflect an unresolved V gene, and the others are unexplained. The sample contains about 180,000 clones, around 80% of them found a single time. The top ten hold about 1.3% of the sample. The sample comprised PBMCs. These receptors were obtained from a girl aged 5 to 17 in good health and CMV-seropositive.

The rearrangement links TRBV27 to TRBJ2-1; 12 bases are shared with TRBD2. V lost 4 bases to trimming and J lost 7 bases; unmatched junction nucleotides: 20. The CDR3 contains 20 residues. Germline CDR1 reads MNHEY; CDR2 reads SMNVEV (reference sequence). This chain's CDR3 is CASSSPGTSGLYVRWNEQFF. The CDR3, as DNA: TGTGCCAGCAGTTCCCCCGGGACTAGCGGGCTCTACGTCAGGTGGAATGAGCAGTTCTTC.

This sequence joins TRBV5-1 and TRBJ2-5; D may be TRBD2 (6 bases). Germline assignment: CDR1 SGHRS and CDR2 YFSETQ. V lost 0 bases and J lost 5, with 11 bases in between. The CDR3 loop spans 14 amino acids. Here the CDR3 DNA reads TGCGCCAGCAGCTTGGCGGGGGTGATGGAGACCCAGTACTTC. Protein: CASSLAGVMETQYF.

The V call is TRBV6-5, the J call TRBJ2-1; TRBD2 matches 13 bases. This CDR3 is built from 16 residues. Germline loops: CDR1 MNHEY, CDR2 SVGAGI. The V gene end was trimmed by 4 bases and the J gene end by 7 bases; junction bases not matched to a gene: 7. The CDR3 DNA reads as TGTGCCAGCAGTTTCGTCGGGACTAGCGGGAAAAATGAGCAGTTCTTC. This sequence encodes CASSFVGTSGKNEQFF.

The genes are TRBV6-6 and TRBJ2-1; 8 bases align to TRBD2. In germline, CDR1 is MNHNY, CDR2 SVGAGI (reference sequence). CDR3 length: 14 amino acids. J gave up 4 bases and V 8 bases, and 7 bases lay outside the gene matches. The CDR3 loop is CASHWLAGYNEQFF. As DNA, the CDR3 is TGTGCCAGCCACTGGTTAGCGGGATACAATGAGCAGTTCTTC.

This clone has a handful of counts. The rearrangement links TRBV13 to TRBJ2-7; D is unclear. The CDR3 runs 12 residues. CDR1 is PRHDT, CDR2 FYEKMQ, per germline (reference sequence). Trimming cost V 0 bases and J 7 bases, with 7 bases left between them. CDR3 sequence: CASSLGLGEQYF. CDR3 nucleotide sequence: TGTGCCAGCAGCTTAGGCCTAGGAGAGCAGTACTTC.

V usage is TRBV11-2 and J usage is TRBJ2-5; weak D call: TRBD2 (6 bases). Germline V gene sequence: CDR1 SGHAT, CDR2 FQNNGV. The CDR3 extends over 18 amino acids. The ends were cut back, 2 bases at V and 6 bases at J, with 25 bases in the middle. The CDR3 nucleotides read TGTGCCAGCAGCTTAACAGTAGCCTACGGGACTCCGGGCAAGACCCAGTACTTC. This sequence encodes CASSLTVAYGTPGKTQYF.

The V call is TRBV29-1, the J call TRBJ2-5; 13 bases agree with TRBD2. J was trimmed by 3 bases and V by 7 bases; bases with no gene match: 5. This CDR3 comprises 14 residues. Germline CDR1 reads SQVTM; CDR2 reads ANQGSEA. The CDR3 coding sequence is TGCAGCGGCGGACTAGCGGGAGAAAAAGAGACCCAGTACTTC. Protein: CSGGLAGEKETQYF.

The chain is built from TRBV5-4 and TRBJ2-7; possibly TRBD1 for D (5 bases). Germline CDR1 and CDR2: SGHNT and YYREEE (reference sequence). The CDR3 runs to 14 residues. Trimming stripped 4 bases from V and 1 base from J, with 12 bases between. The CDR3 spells CASSLGHGSYEQYF. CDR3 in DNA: TGTGCCAGCAGCCTCGGACACGGATCCTACGAGCAGTACTTC.

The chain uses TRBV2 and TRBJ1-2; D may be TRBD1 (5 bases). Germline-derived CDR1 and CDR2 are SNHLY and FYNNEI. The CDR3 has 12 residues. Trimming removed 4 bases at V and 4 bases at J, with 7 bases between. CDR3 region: CASSGQLYGYTF. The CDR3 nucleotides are TGTGCCAGCAGTGGACAGCTCTATGGCTACACCTTC.

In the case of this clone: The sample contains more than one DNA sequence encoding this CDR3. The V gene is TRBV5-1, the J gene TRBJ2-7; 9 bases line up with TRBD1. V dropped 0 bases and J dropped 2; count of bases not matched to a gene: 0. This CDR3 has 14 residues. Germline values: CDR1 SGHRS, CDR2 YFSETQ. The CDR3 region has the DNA TGCGCCAGCAGCTTGGGACAGGGGGCCTACGAGCAGTACTTC. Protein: CASSLGQGAYEQYF.

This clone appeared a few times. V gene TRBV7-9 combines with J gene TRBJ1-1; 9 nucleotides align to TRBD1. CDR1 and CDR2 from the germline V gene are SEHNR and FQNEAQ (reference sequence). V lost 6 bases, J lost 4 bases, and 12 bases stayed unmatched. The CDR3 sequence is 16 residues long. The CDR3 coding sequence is TGTGCCAGCAGTCCTAGGACAGGGGTTATCGGCACTGAAGCTTTCTTT. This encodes CASSPRTGVIGTEAFF.

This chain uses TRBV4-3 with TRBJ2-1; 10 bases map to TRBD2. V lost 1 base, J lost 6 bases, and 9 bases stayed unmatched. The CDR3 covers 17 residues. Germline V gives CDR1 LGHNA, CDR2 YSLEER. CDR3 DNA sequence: TGCGCCAGCAGCCAAGGGCTAGCGGGAGAAGGGTTCAATGAGCAGTTCTTC. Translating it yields CASSQGLAGEGFNEQFF.

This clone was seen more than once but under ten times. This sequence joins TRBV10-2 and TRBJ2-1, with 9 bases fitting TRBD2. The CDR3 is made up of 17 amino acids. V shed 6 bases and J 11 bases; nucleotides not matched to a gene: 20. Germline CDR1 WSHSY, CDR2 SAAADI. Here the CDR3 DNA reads TGCGCCAGCAGCCTATCGGGCGGGAGGGCCTCTACAATGAAGCAGTTCTTC. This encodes CASSLSGGRASTMKQFF.

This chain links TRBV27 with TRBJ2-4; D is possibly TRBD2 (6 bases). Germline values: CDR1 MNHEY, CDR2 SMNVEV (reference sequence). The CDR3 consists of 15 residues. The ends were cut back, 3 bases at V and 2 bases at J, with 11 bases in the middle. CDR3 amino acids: CASSFDGRTKNIQYF. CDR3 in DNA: TGTGCCAGCAGTTTCGACGGGAGAACCAAAAACATTCAGTACTTC.

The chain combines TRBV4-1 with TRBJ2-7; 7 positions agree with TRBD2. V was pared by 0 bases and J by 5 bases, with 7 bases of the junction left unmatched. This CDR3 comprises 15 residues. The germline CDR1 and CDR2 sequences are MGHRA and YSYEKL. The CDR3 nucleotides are TGCGCCAGCAGCCAAGAGGCGACTAGCCTCGACGAGCAGTACTTC. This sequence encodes CASSQEATSLDEQYF.

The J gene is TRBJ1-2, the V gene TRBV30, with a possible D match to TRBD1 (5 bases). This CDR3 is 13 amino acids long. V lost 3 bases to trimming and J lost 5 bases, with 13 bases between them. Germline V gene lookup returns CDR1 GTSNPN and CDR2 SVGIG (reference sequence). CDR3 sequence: CAWSRVGLYGYTF. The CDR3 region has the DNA TGTGCCTGGAGCAGGGTAGGGCTGTATGGCTACACCTTC.

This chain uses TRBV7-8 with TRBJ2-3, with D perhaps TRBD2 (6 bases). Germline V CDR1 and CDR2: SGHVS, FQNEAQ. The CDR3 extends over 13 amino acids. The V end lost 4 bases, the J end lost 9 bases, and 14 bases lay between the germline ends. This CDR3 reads CASSSRDGGTQYF. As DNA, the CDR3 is TGTGCCAGCAGCTCGAGGGACGGAGGGACGCAGTATTTT.

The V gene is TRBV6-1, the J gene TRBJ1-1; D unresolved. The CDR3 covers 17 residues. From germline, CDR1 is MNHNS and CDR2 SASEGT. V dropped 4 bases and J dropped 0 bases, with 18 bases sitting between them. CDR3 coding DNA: TGTGCCAGCAGTGTCTTCCCCGATTCGGGTCTGAACACTGAAGCTTTCTTT. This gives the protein CASSVFPDSGLNTEAFF.

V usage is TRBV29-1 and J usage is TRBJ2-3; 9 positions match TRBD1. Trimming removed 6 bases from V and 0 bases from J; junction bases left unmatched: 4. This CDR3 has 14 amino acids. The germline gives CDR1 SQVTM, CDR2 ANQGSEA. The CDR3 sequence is CSVPGQGSTDTQYF. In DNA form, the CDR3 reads TGCAGCGTCCCGGGACAGGGAAGCACAGATACGCAGTATTTT.